These 29 T cell receptor beta chains share one sample of origin, sequenced in a study of blood T cells in healthy people across ages. With a J-beta primer mix and a sample-barcoded 5' primer, a second PCR ran about 6 to 11 cycles. TCRdb redid the calling of the 5' RACE reads with MiXCR, one entry per CDR3 protein. The table includes about 1.8 million distinct CDR3 sequences, less than 50% detected once. Sequenced input: blood. All receptors come from a woman between 40 and 55 years old in good health.

This clonotype was counted only a few times. The chain is built from TRBV5-1 and TRBJ2-1; D is perhaps TRBD1 (5 bases). Germline V gene lookup returns CDR1 SGHRS and CDR2 YFSETQ. There are 15 residues in the CDR3. Trimming cost V 2 bases and J 5 bases, with 14 bases left between them. CDR3 sequence (DNA): TGCGCCAGCAGCTTCCAGGGTAATCGTAACAATGAGCAGTTCTTC. This codes for CASSFQGNRNNEQFF.

This clonotype came up a few times. J is TRBJ2-5 and V is TRBV12-3 or TRBV12-4; 8 bases align to TRBD1. V lost 2 bases, J lost 2 bases, and 10 bases stayed unmatched. The CDR3 spans 17 residues. The CDR3 here is CASSLRFGDRRQETQYF. CDR3 DNA: TGTGCCAGCAGTTTAAGGTTTGGGGACAGGCGACAAGAGACCCAGTACTTC.

With respect to this clonotype: This clone may be a read error of a much larger clone one base away. The chain employs TRBV7-6 and TRBJ2-1; 7 nucleotides line up with TRBD2. Germline V gene data show CDR1 as SGHVS and CDR2 as FNYEAQ. CDR3 length: 20 amino acids. CDR3 bases: TGTGCCAGCAGCTTAGGCCGGACTAGGAGTGACGCGGGCTCCTACAATGGGCAGTTCTTC. Translation: CASSLGRTRSDAGSYNGQFF.

J is TRBJ1-5 and V is TRBV20-1; 8 bases fit TRBD1. From germline, CDR1 is DFQATT and CDR2 SNEGSKA (reference sequence). The CDR3 is made up of 15 amino acids. V lost 3 bases to trimming and J lost 8 bases; unmatched junction nucleotides: 12. The CDR3 is CSASEGTGPPEPQHF. In DNA, the CDR3 is TGCAGTGCTAGCGAAGGGACAGGACCACCAGAGCCCCAGCATTTT.

The rearrangement joins TRBV9 to TRBJ1-2; 9 bases agree with TRBD1. This CDR3 has 14 amino acids. Trimming removed 2 bases from V and 3 bases from J; junction bases left unmatched: 2. The germline V gene encodes CDR1 SGDLS and CDR2 YYNGEE. As DNA, the CDR3 is TGTGCCAGCAGCGTCACAGGGGGCCACTATGGCTACACCTTC. Residues: CASSVTGGHYGYTF.

The J gene is TRBJ1-6, the V gene TRBV5-1, with D perhaps TRBD1 (5 bases). Germline V gene data show CDR1 as SGHRS and CDR2 as YFSETQ. This CDR3 comprises 14 residues. V was shortened by 0 bases and J by 8 bases, with 9 bases between the two germline ends. The CDR3 is CASSLEGNDSPLHF. CDR3 in DNA: TGCGCCAGCAGCTTGGAGGGGAACGATTCACCCCTCCACTTT.

The gene calls are TRBV28 and TRBJ2-5; D may be TRBD1 (7 bases). V was shortened by 8 bases and J by 5 bases, with 12 bases between the two germline ends. This CDR3 comprises 12 residues. Germline CDR1 is MDHEN and CDR2 is SYDVKM. CDR3 sequence: CASQGGWETQYF. CDR3 bases: TGTGCCAGCCAGGGGGGATGGGAGACCCAGTACTTC.

This clonotype came up a few times. This rearrangement joins TRBV27 to TRBJ2-1, with 7 nucleotides matching TRBD2. Trimming took 6 bases from V and 6 from J; bases not matched to a gene: 11. The CDR3 loop spans 15 amino acids. Germline CDR1 reads MNHEY; CDR2 reads SMNVEV (reference sequence). The CDR3 nucleotides read TGTGCCAGCAGATCTTGGGCGGGGGAGGGCAATGAGCAGTTCTTC. This encodes CASRSWAGEGNEQFF.

The J gene is TRBJ1-4, the V gene TRBV7-8; the D gene is possibly TRBD1 (5 bases). CDR1 and CDR2 from the germline V gene are SGHVS and FQNEAQ. Trimming removed 5 bases at V and 0 bases at J, with 16 bases between. The CDR3 is 17 amino acids. The CDR3 nucleotides are TGTGCCAGCAGCATTAGTTTGGGGCTACCAACTAATGAAAAACTGTTTTTT. Protein product: CASSISLGLPTNEKLFF. The variable domain in full, with the rest retrieved from reference TRBV7-8 and TRBJ1-4, is GAGVSQSPRYKVAKRGQDVALRCDPISGHVSLFWYQQALGQGPEFLTYFQNEAQLDKSGLPSDRFFAERPEGSVSTLKIQRTQQEDSAVYLCASSISLGLPTNEKLFFGSGTQLSVL.

The rearrangement uses TRBV20-1 and TRBJ2-1; 8 nucleotides align to TRBD1. CDR3 length: 16 residues. V shed 4 bases, J shed 4 bases, and the junction held 12 bases outside the gene matches. Germline CDR1 and CDR2: DFQATT and SNEGSKA (reference sequence). The CDR3 is CSAIAGQDESYNEQFF. Here the CDR3 DNA reads TGCAGTGCTATTGCGGGACAGGACGAATCATACAATGAGCAGTTCTTC.

CDR3 sequence: CASSLVPDSATQYF. The CDR3 coding sequence is TGCGCCAGCAGCTTGGTCCCGGACTCAGCGACCCAGTACTTC. The J gene is TRBJ2-5, the V gene TRBV5-1; TRBD2 might be the D (5 bases). The CDR3 has 14 amino acids. Germline lookup yields CDR1 SGHRS and CDR2 YFSETQ. Trimming left V 0 bases short and J 7 bases short, with 13 bases between.

The chain combines TRBV6-1 with TRBJ1-2; no firm D call. CDR3 length equals 14 residues. The germline V gene encodes CDR1 MNHNS and CDR2 SASEGT. V lost 0 bases to trimming and J lost 5 bases, with 10 bases between them. CDR3 sequence reads: CASSEAVYGYGYTF. The CDR3 DNA is TGTGCCAGCAGTGAAGCGGTATACGGTTATGGCTACACCTTC.

This clonotype was counted only a few times. This sequence joins TRBV5-1 and TRBJ1-2; 7 bases agree with TRBD1. V gave up 4 bases and J gave up 3 bases; unmatched junction bases: 6. From germline, CDR1 is SGHRS and CDR2 YFSETQ. This CDR3 region has 14 residues. This chain's CDR3 is CASSPRGLDYGYTF. In DNA form, the CDR3 reads TGCGCCAGCAGCCCTAGGGGGCTTGACTATGGCTACACCTTC.

This clonotype showed up just a few times. CDR3 residues: CASSLGSLVKNIQYF. The CDR3 coding sequence is TGCGCCAGCAGCTTGGGGAGCTTGGTCAAAAACATTCAGTACTTC. The rearrangement uses TRBV5-1 and TRBJ2-4; D unclear. V was clipped by 0 bases and J by 3 bases, with 10 bases between them. This CDR3 region has 15 residues. Germline values: CDR1 SGHRS, CDR2 YFSETQ.

The V call is TRBV10-3, the J call TRBJ1-2; D is unresolved. V lost 5 bases, J lost 4 bases, and 8 bases lay in between. Germline V gene sequence: CDR1 ENHRY, CDR2 SYGVKD. The length of the CDR3 is 12 residues. The DNA for the CDR3 is TGTGCCATCAGTTACAGCGGCTATGGCTACACCTTC. This gives the protein CAISYSGYGYTF.

This clonotype was detected only a few times. This chain links TRBV12-3 or TRBV12-4 with TRBJ1-1, with TRBD1 matching over 7 bases. Germline trimming cut 5 bases from V and 3 bases from J; bases unmatched to any gene: 9. There are 15 residues in the CDR3. Here the CDR3 DNA reads TGTGCCAGCAGTGACCGACAGGGAGGCTACACTGAAGCTTTCTTT. The encoded protein is CASSDRQGGYTEAFF.

A few counts support this clonotype. CDR3 DNA: TGTGCCAGCAGTGGAAACAGGGCAAGTGGGAAAGAGACCCAGTACTTC. Protein: CASSGNRASGKETQYF. The V and J genes are TRBV6-2 or TRBV6-3 and TRBJ2-5; D may be TRBD1 (6 bases). V gave up 5 bases and J gave up 3 bases, with 19 bases separating them. This CDR3 is 16 amino acids long. Germline CDR1 MNHEY, CDR2 SVGEGT.

V and J are TRBV4-2 and TRBJ2-4, with 11 bases lining up with TRBD2. Judging by the DNA end, TRBJ2-7 fits better; the J call may be wrong. Germline CDR1 LGHNA, CDR2 YNFKEQ. The CDR3 covers 17 residues. The CDR3 bases are TGTGCCAGCAGCCAAGATAGTTTAGCGGGGGGGCCAAACGAGCAGTACTTC. This sequence encodes CASSQDSLAGGPNEQYF.

This chain links TRBV9 with TRBJ2-3; 10 bases map to TRBD2. Germline V CDR1 and CDR2: SGDLS, YYNGEE. V dropped 3 bases and J dropped 4; count of bases not matched to a gene: 8. This CDR3 has 16 amino acids. The CDR3 sequence: CASSASGLAIPDTQYF. Here the CDR3 DNA reads TGTGCCAGCAGCGCGTCGGGACTAGCGATCCCAGATACGCAGTATTTT.

The sample holds one count of this clonotype. The chain has TRBV2 and TRBJ2-3, with D possibly being TRBD2 (5 bases). V was trimmed by 3 bases and J by 2 bases, leaving 12 bases between them. This CDR3 is built from 15 residues. Germline CDR1 SNHLY, CDR2 FYNNEI. CDR3 residues: CASSEIARPTDTQYF. The CDR3, as DNA: TGTGCCAGCAGTGAGATAGCGAGACCCACAGATACGCAGTATTTT.

CDR3 in DNA: TGCAGGGCGGCACGGGGGTGGGAGCAGTTCTTC. This encodes CRAARGWEQFF. The rearrangement uses TRBV20-1 and TRBJ2-1; D is perhaps TRBD2 (6 bases). This CDR3 has 11 residues. Per germline, CDR1 DFQATT and CDR2 SNEGSKA (reference sequence).

The chain links TRBV11-1 to TRBJ2-1; either TRBD1 or TRBD2 may fit D (5 bases each). The ends were cut back, 7 bases at V and 6 bases at J, with 37 bases in the middle. The CDR3 covers 21 residues. Per germline, CDR1 SGHAT and CDR2 FQDESV (reference sequence). CDR3: CASTLKEGSGQLHPWGNEQFF. The DNA of the CDR3 is TGTGCCAGCACCCTAAAAGAGGGGTCCGGACAACTACATCCCTGGGGCAATGAGCAGTTCTTC.

The chain employs TRBV7-8 and TRBJ2-7; D is unresolved. This CDR3 spans 14 amino acids. Germline V gene data show CDR1 as SGHVS and CDR2 as FQNEAQ. V shed 0 bases and J shed 4 bases, with 10 bases lying between them. CDR3 DNA: TGTGCCAGCAGCTTAGCATCGGTCGGATACGAGCAGTACTTC. This gives the protein CASSLASVGYEQYF.

The chain uses TRBV5-1 and TRBJ2-3, with 10 bases lining up with TRBD2. Losses at the gene ends were 4 bases for V and 5 bases for J; bases not matched to a gene: 4. Germline V CDR1 and CDR2: SGHRS, YFSETQ. The CDR3 totals 14 residues. CDR3 region: CASSSGGAQDTQYF. The CDR3 DNA reads as TGCGCCAGCAGCAGCGGGGGGGCCCAAGATACGCAGTATTTT.

This clonotype was recorded a few times. The chain joins TRBV12-3 or TRBV12-4 to TRBJ2-7, with unresolved D. Trimming removed 2 bases at V and 6 bases at J, with 11 bases between. This CDR3 region has 13 residues. CDR3 sequence: CASSLLGNGEQYF. Here the CDR3 DNA reads TGTGCCAGCAGTTTATTGGGAAATGGCGAGCAGTACTTC.

This clonotype was recorded a few times. The CDR3 sequence is CASSFSDRGYNEQFF. The CDR3 bases are TGTGCCAGCAGTTTCTCGGACAGGGGCTACAATGAGCAGTTCTTC. This chain connects TRBV28 to TRBJ2-1; TRBD1 matches 9 bases. Trimming took 3 bases from V and 3 from J; bases not matched to a gene: 3. The germline gives CDR1 MDHEN, CDR2 SYDVKM. The CDR3 has 15 amino acids.

The V and J genes are TRBV20-1 and TRBJ2-5; 7 bases agree with TRBD1. The J call is doubtful: the DNA matches TRBJ2-1 better. Germline CDR1 DFQATT, CDR2 SNEGSKA (reference sequence). The CDR3 is made up of 14 amino acids. This CDR3 is CSARSGTAQETQFF. The DNA for the CDR3 is TGCAGTGCTAGATCTGGGACAGCCCAAGAGACCCAGTTCTTC.

V gene TRBV6-6 combines with J gene TRBJ2-7, with D maybe TRBD1 (6 bases). The CDR3 runs to 13 residues. CDR1 and CDR2 (germline): MNHNY, SVGAGI (reference sequence). V lost 6 bases, J lost 0 bases, and 9 bases lay in between. The CDR3 sequence: CASSGTLSYEQYF. The CDR3, as DNA: TGTGCCAGCAGCGGGACACTCTCCTACGAGCAGTACTTC.

The chain recombines TRBV21-1 with TRBJ2-4; the D call of TRBD2 is as the table states it, not checked on the DNA. TRBV21-1 is termed a pseudogene. The CDR3 length is 14 residues. CDR3 coding DNA: TGTGCCAGCAGCACCCCCGGAGGGGAGGACATTCAGTACTTC. This encodes CASSTPGGEDIQYF.